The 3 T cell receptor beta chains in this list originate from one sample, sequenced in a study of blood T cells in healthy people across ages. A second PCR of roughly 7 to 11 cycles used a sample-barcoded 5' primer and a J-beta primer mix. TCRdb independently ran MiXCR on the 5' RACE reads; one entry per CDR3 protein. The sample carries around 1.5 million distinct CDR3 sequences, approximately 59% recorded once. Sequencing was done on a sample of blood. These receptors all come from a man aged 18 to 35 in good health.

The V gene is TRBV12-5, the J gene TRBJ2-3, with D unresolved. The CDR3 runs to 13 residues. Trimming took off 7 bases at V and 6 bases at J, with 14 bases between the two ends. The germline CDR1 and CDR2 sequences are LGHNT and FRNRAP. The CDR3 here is CASALGVSDTQYF. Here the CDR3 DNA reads TGTGCTAGTGCCTTAGGAGTTAGCGATACGCAGTATTTT.

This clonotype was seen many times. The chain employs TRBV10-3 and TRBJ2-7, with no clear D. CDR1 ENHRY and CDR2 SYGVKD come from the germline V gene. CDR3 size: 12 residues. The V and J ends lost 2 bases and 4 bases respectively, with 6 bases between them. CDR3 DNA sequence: TGTGCCATCAGTGAGACGGTTTACGAGCAGTACTTC. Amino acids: CAISETVYEQYF.

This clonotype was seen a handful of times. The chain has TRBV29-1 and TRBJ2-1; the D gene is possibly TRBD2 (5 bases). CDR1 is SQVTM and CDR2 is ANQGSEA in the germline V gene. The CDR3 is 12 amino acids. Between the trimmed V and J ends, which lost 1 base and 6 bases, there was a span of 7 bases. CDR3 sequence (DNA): TGCAGCGTTGAAGGCAGCGGCAATGAGCAGTTCTTC. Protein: CSVEGSGNEQFF.